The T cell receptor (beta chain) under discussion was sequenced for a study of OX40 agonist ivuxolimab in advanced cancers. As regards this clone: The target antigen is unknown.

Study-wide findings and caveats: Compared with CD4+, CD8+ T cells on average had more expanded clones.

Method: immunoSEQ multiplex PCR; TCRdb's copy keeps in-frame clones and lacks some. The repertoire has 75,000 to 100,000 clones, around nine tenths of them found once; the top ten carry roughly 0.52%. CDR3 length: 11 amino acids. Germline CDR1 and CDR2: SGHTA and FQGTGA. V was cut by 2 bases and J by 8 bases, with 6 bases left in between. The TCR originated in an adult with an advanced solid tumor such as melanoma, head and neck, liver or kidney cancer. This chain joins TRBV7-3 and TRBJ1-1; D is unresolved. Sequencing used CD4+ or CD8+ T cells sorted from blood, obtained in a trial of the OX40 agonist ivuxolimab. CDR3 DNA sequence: TGTGCCAGCAGCTTATCCAGGGAAGCTTTCTTT. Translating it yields CASSLSREAFF.